These 11 T cell receptor beta chains originate from one sample sequenced in a study of shared clonotypes between healthy human individuals. Sequencing used immunoSEQ multiplex PCR; TCRdb keeps in-frame clones, though not all of them. Of around 1.1 million clones in the sample, around 77% are singletons; the top ten hold about 0.94%. Specimen: memory CD4+ T cells from PBMCs. Indicated subset: CD45RA-negative fraction. Receptor source: a man between 18 and 29 years old in good health. Some clones in this sample may be carry-over from other donors' samples.

Of note for this clone: Other DNA sequences within the sample encode an identical CDR3. The genes are TRBV5-1 and TRBJ1-5; TRBD1 is a possible D gene (5 bases). The CDR3 is made up of 14 amino acids. Germline assignment: CDR1 SGHRS and CDR2 YFSETQ. V gave up 0 bases and J gave up 4 bases, with 8 bases separating them. As DNA, the CDR3 is TGCGCCAGCAGCTTGGTGGGGGGGAATCAGCCCCAGCATTTT. The encoded protein is CASSLVGGNQPQHF.

This clone appeared a single time. V is TRBV18 and J is TRBJ1-1, with D unclear. Between the trimmed V and J ends, which lost 3 bases and 7 bases, there was a span of 12 bases. This CDR3 has 13 residues. CDR1 and CDR2 (germline): KGHSH, LQKENI. CDR3 in amino acids: CASSPAYLNEAFF. Here the CDR3 DNA reads TGTGCCAGCTCACCCGCCTACCTTAATGAAGCTTTCTTT.

The rearrangement links TRBV18 to TRBJ2-5; 7 bases agree with TRBD1. This CDR3 comprises 16 residues. The germline V gene encodes CDR1 KGHSH and CDR2 LQKENI. V lost 2 bases, J lost 0 bases, and 6 bases stayed unmatched. This CDR3 is CASSPTTGAYQETQYF. CDR3 DNA: TGTGCCAGCTCACCAACAACAGGGGCATACCAAGAGACCCAGTACTTC. Using reference TRBV18 and TRBJ2-5 for the parts outside the CDR3, the full variable domain is NAGVMQNPRHLVRRRGQEARLRCSPMKGHSHVYWYRQLPEEGLKFMVYLQKENIIDESGMPKERFSAEFPKEGPSILRIQQVVRGDSAAYFCASSPTTGAYQETQYFGPGTRLLVL.

This chain joins TRBV7-3 and TRBJ1-4, with 9 positions matching TRBD1. This CDR3 has 14 amino acids. Germline CDR1 and CDR2: SGHTA and FQGTGA. Trimming took 5 bases from V and 6 from J; bases not matched to a gene: 4. The CDR3 coding sequence is TGTGCCAGCAGCAACCGGGACAGGGATGAAAAACTGTTTTTT. This codes for CASSNRDRDEKLFF. Full variable domain (rest looked up from reference TRBV7-3 and TRBJ1-4): GAGVSQTPSNKVTEKGKYVELRCDPISGHTALYWYRQSLGQGPEFLIYFQGTGAADDSGLPNDRFFAVRPEGSVSTLKIQRTERGDSAVYLCASSNRDRDEKLFFGSGTQLSVL.

Note on this clone: Other DNA sequences in the sample encode the same CDR3. The rearrangement uses TRBV29-1 and TRBJ2-3; D is ambiguous. The V end was cut by 4 bases, the J end by 1 base, with 6 bases between. Germline lookup yields CDR1 SQVTM and CDR2 ANQGSEA. This CDR3 spans 12 amino acids. The CDR3 protein is CSVGARTDTQYF. The CDR3 DNA reads as TGCAGCGTTGGGGCCCGCACAGATACGCAGTATTTT.

The chain uses TRBV4-2 and TRBJ1-4; 7 bases align to TRBD1. Unmatched junction bases numbered 5, after V lost 4 bases and J lost 3 bases. This CDR3 region has 15 residues. Per germline, CDR1 LGHNA and CDR2 YNFKEQ. The CDR3 DNA sequence: TGTGCCAGCAGCCCGAAGGACAGGCCTAATGAAAAACTGTTTTTT. This codes for CASSPKDRPNEKLFF.

The chain couples TRBV2 to TRBJ2-7, with 7 bases lining up with TRBD1. The CDR3 contains 16 residues. J lost 7 bases, V lost 4 bases, and 16 bases had no gene match. CDR1 SNHLY and CDR2 FYNNEI come from the germline V gene. The CDR3 nucleotides are TGTGCCAGCAGTGGAGGGGGCGCGAACCTACTACGAGAGCAGTACTTC. It yields the protein CASSGGGANLLREQYF. Using reference TRBV2 and TRBJ2-7 for the parts outside the CDR3, the full variable domain is EPEVTQTPSHQVTQMGQEVILRCVPISNHLYFYWYRQILGQKVEFLVSFYNNEISEKSEIFDDQFSVERPDGSNFTLKIRSTKLEDSAMYFCASSGGGANLLREQYFGPGTRLTVT.

The V and J genes are TRBV11-2 and TRBJ2-7, with 9 positions matching TRBD1. Germline CDR1 is SGHAT and CDR2 is FQNNGV. Trimming cost V 5 bases and J 6 bases; bases outside gene matches: 8. This CDR3 spans 14 amino acids. CDR3 protein: CASSEGTGRVEQYF. CDR3 nucleotides: TGTGCCAGCAGCGAGGGGACAGGGAGAGTCGAGCAGTACTTC. The complete variable domain, with remaining parts taken from reference TRBV11-2 and TRBJ2-7, reads EAGVAQSPRYKIIEKRQSVAFWCNPISGHATLYWYQQILGQGPKLLIQFQNNGVVDDSQLPKDRFSAERLKGVDSTLKIQPAKLEDSAVYLCASSEGTGRVEQYFGPGTRLTVT.

This clone was counted at least ten times. The chain carries TRBV27 and TRBJ2-1; D is perhaps TRBD2 (6 bases). The germline gives CDR1 MNHEY, CDR2 SMNVEV (reference sequence). The CDR3 consists of 14 residues. V was clipped by 5 bases and J by 5 bases, with 13 bases between them. The CDR3 sequence is CASSRGLGDNEQFF. The CDR3 nucleotides are TGTGCCAGCAGTCGGGGACTCGGAGACAATGAGCAGTTCTTC.

The chain joins TRBV9 to TRBJ2-5, with D perhaps TRBD1 (5 bases). This CDR3 is 14 amino acids long. V lost 0 bases and J 8 bases, leaving 14 bases between the germline ends. CDR1 is SGDLS and CDR2 is YYNGEE in the germline V gene. In DNA, the CDR3 is TGTGCCAGCAGCGTAGTTGGTAGGGGTGATACCCAGTACTTC. Protein: CASSVVGRGDTQYF.

A word on this clone: The sample holds other DNA sequences that translate to the same CDR3. This sequence joins TRBV28 and TRBJ1-4; 10 bases align to TRBD1. This CDR3 has 14 amino acids. V shed 4 bases, J shed 8 bases, and the junction held 4 bases outside the gene matches. Germline assignment: CDR1 MDHEN and CDR2 SYDVKM. The CDR3 sequence is CASSSTGGGEKLFF. CDR3 sequence (DNA): TGTGCCAGCAGTTCGACAGGGGGCGGAGAAAAACTGTTTTTT.